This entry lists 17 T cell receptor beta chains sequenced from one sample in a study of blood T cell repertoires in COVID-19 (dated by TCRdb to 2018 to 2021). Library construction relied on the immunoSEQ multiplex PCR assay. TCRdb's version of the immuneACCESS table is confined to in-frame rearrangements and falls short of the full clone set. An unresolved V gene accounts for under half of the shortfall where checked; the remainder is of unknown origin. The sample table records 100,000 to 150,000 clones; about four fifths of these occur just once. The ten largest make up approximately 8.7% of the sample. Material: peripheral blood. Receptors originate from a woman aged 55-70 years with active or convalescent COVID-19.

Here the CDR3 reads CASSAGGGETQYF. The CDR3 DNA is TGCGCCAGCAGCGCGGGAGGGGGAGAGACCCAGTACTTC. The chain couples TRBV5-1 to TRBJ2-5; 9 positions match TRBD2. This CDR3 contains 13 residues. The V gene's germline CDR1 is SGHRS and CDR2 YFSETQ. The V and J ends lost 4 bases and 4 bases, in that order; junction bases with no gene match: 2. Filled out from reference TRBV5-1 and TRBJ2-5, the complete variable domain reads KAGVTQTPRYLIKTRGQQVTLSCSPISGHRSVSWYQQTPGQGLQFLFEYFSETQRNKGNFPGRFSGRQFSNSRSEMNVSTLELGDSALYLCASSAGGGETQYFGPGTRLLVL.

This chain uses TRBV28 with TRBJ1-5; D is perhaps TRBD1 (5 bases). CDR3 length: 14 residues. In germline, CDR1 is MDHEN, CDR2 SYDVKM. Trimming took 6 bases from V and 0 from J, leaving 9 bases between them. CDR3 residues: CASRTGDSNQPQHF. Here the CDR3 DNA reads TGTGCCAGCAGAACAGGAGATAGCAATCAGCCCCAGCATTTT.

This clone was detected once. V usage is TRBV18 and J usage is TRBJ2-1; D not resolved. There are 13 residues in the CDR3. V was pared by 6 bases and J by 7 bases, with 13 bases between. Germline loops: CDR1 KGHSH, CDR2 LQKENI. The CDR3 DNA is TGTGCCAGCTCTCCCCCATTAGAGAATGAGCAGTTCTTC. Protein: CASSPPLENEQFF.

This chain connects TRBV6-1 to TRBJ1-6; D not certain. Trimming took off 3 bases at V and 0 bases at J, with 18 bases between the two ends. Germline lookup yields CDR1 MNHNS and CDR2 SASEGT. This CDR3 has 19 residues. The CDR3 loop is CASSEFYGATSSYNSPLHF. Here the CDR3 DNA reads TGTGCCAGCAGTGAGTTTTATGGAGCGACGAGCTCCTATAATTCACCCCTCCACTTT.

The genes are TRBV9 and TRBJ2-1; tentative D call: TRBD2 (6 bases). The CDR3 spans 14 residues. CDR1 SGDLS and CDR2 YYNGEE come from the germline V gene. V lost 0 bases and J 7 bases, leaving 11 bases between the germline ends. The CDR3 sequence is CASSVDGRGNEQFF. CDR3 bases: TGTGCCAGCAGCGTAGACGGACGGGGGAATGAGCAGTTCTTC.

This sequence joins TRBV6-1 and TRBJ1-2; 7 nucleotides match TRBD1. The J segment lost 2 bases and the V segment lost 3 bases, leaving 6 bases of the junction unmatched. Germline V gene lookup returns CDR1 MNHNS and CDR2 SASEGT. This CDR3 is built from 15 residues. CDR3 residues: CASSDRQGSNYGYTF. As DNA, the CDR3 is TGTGCCAGCAGTGATCGACAGGGCAGCAACTATGGCTACACCTTC.

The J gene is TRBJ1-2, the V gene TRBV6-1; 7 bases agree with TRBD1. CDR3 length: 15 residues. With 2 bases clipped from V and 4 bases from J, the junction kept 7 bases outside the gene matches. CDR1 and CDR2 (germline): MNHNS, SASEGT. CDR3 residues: CASSEIYRGGYGYTF. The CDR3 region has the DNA TGTGCCAGCAGTGAAATATACAGGGGAGGCTATGGCTACACCTTC.

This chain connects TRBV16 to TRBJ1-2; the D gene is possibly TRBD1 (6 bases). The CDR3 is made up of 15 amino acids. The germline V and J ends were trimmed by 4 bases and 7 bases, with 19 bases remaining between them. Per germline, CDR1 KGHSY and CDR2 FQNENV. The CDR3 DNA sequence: TGTGCCAGCAGCCTCTCCCCCCCAGGGGAGGGTGGCTACACCTTC. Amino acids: CASSLSPPGEGGYTF.

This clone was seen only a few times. CDR3: CASSLVDAGEPDTQYF. The CDR3 DNA follows: TGTGCCAGCAGCCTGGTGGACGCGGGAGAACCAGATACGCAGTATTTT. The chain carries TRBV4-2 and TRBJ2-3, with 7 nucleotides matching TRBD2. CDR3 length: 16 residues. Germline V gene data show CDR1 as LGHNA and CDR2 as YNFKEQ. V trimming: 4 bases; J trimming: 4 bases; junction bases outside the gene matches: 11.

CDR3 DNA sequence: TGTGCCAGCAGTTTTTCTGGACTAGTGAACACCGGGGAGCTGTTTTTT. Translated, it gives CASSFSGLVNTGELFF. The chain links TRBV27 to TRBJ2-2, with TRBD2 matching 7 bases. The CDR3 sequence is 16 residues long. The V and J ends lost 3 bases and 1 base, in that order; junction bases with no gene match: 5. Germline V CDR1 and CDR2: MNHEY, SMNVEV (reference sequence).

The CDR3 DNA reads as TGTGCCAGCAGCTACTACAGGGGAGGAAACACCATATATTTT. It yields the protein CASSYYRGGNTIYF. V is TRBV11-2 and J is TRBJ1-3; TRBD1 matches 7 bases. Germline V gene lookup returns CDR1 SGHAT and CDR2 FQNNGV. V lost 4 bases to trimming and J lost 4 bases; unmatched junction nucleotides: 4. This CDR3 region has 14 residues.

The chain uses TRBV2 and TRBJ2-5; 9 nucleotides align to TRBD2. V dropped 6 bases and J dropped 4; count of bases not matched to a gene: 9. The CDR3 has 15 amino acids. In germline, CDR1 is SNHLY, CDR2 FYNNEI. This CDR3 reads CASRKLAGGSETQYF. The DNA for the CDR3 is TGTGCCAGCAGGAAACTGGCGGGGGGGTCAGAGACCCAGTACTTC. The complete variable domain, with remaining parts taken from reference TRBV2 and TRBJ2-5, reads EPEVTQTPSHQVTQMGQEVILRCVPISNHLYFYWYRQILGQKVEFLVSFYNNEISEKSEIFDDQFSVERPDGSNFTLKIRSTKLEDSAMYFCASRKLAGGSETQYFGPGTRLLVL.

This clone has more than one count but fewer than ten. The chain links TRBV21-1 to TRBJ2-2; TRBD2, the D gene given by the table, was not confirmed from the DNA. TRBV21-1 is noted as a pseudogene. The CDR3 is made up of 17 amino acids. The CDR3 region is CASSKEDLATTTGELFF. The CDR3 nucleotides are TGTGCCAGCAGCAAAGAGGACCTAGCTACCACCACCGGGGAGCTGTTTTTT.

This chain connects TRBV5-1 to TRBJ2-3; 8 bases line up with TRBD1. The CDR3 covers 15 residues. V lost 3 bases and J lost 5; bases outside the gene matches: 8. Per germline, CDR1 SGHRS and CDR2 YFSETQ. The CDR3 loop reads CASSSVDRGGDTQYF. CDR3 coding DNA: TGCGCCAGCAGCTCCGTAGACAGGGGTGGAGATACGCAGTATTTT. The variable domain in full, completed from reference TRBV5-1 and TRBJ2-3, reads KAGVTQTPRYLIKTRGQQVTLSCSPISGHRSVSWYQQTPGQGLQFLFEYFSETQRNKGNFPGRFSGRQFSNSRSEMNVSTLELGDSALYLCASSSVDRGGDTQYFGPGTRLTVL.

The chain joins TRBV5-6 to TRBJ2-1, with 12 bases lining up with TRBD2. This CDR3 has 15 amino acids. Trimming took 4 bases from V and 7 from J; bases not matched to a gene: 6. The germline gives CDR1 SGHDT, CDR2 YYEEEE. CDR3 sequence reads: CASSLAGGPRNEQFF. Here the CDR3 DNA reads TGTGCCAGCAGCCTAGCGGGGGGGCCTAGAAATGAGCAGTTCTTC. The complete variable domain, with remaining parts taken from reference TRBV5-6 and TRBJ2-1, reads DAGVTQSPTHLIKTRGQQVTLRCSPKSGHDTVSWYQQALGQGPQFIFQYYEEEERQRGNFPDRFSGHQFPNYSSELNVNALLLGDSALYLCASSLAGGPRNEQFFGPGTRLTVL.

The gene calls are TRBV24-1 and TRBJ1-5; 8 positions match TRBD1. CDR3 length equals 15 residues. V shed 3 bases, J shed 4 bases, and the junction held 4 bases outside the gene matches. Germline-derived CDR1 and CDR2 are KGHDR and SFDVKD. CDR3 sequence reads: CATSDARQGNQPQHF. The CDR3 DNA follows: TGTGCCACCAGTGATGCCCGACAGGGGAATCAGCCCCAGCATTTT.

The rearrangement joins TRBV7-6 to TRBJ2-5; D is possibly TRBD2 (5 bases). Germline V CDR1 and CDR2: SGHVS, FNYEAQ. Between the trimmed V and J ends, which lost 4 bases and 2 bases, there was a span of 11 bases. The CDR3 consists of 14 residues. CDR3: CASSSGPGQETQYF. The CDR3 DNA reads TGTGCCAGCAGCTCCGGGCCGGGACAAGAGACCCAGTACTTC. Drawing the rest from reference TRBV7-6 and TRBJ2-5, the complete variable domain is GAGVSQSPRYKVTKRGQDVALRCDPISGHVSLYWYRQALGQGPEFLTYFNYEAQQDKSGLPNDRFSAERPEGSISTLTIQRTEQRDSAMYRCASSSGPGQETQYFGPGTRLLVL.